This TCR beta chain was sequenced in a study of blood T cell repertoires in COVID-19. Study overall: Researchers got acute and convalescent COVID-19 samples from the United States, Italy and Spain.

V was pared by 3 bases and J by 2 bases, with 10 bases between. The CDR3 covers 14 residues. Germline values: CDR1 KGHSH, CDR2 LQKENI. Original handling: Amplification of reference gene primers was used by the study to estimate nucleated cell counts. Libraries were prepared by immunoSEQ multiplex PCR; TCRdb keeps only in-frame clonotypes and omits some of them. V, J and clone size reflect that table, while D and trimming were determined from the DNA. The table has about 150,000 clones, around 79% seen once. This clonotype originated in a middle-aged man with active or convalescent COVID-19. V gene TRBV18 combines with J gene TRBJ2-5, with D perhaps matching TRBD2 (6 bases). The sequencing sample was made of peripheral blood. The CDR3 sequence: CASSPLGLQETQYF. Here the CDR3 DNA reads TGTGCCAGCTCACCGCTGGGACTTCAAGAGACCCAGTACTTC.